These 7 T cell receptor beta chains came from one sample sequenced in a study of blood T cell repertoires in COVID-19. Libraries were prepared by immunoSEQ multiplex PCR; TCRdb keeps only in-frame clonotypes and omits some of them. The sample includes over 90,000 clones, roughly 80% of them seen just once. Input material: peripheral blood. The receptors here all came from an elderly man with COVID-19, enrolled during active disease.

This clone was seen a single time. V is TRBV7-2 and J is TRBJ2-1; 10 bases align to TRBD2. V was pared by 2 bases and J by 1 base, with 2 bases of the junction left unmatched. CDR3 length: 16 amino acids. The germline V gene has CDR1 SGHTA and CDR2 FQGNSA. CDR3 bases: TGTGCCAGCAGCTTAAGCGGGAGGGCTTCCTACAATGAGCAGTTCTTC. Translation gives CASSLSGRASYNEQFF. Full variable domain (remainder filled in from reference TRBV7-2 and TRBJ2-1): GAGVSQSPSNKVTEKGKDVELRCDPISGHTALYWYRQSLGQGLEFLIYFQGNSAPDKSGLPSDRFSAERTGGSVSTLTIQRTQQEDSAVYLCASSLSGRASYNEQFFGPGTRLTVL.

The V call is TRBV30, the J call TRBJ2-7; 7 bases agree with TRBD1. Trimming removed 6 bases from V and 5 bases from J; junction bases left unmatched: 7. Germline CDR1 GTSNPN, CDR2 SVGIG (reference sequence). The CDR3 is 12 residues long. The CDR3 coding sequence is TGTGCCTGCTCGACAGGGTGGAACGAGCAGTACTTC. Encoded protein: CACSTGWNEQYF. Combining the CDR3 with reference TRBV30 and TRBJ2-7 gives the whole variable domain SQTIHQWPATLVQPVGSPLSLECTVEGTSNPNLYWYRQAAGRGLQLLFYSVGIGQISSEVPQNLSASRPQDRQFILSSKKLLLSDSGFYLCACSTGWNEQYFGPGTRLTVT.

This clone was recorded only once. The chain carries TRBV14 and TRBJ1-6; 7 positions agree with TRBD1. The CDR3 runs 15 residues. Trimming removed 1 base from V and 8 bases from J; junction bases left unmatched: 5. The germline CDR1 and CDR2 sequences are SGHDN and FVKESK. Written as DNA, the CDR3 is TGTGCCAGCAGCCAAGCGACAGGGTTCCATTCACCCCTCCACTTT. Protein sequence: CASSQATGFHSPLHF.

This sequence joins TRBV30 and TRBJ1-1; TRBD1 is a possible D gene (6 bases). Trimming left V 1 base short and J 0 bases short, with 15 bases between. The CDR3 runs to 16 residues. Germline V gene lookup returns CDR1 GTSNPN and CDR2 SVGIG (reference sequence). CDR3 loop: CAWSDREKAMNTEAFF. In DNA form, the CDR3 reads TGTGCCTGGAGTGACAGGGAAAAGGCCATGAACACTGAAGCTTTCTTT.

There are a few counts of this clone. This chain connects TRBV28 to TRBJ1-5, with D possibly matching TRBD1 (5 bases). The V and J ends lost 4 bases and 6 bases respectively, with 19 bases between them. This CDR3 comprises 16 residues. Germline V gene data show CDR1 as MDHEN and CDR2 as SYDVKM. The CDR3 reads CASSYTGRLEGQPQHF. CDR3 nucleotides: TGTGCCAGCAGTTACACGGGACGGCTGGAGGGTCAGCCCCAGCATTTT.

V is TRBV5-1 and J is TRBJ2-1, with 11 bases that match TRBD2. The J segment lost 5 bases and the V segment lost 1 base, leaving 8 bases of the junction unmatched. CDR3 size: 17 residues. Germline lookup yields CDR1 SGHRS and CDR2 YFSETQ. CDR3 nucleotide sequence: TGCGCCAGCAGCTTGATGGGCCTAGCGGGGGGAAACAATGAGCAGTTCTTC. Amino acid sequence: CASSLMGLAGGNNEQFF.

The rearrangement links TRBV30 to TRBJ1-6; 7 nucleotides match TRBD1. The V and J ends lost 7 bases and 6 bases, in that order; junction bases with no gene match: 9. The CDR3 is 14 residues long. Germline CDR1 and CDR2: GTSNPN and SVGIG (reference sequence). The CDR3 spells CASTGPVFNSPLHF. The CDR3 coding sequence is TGTGCCTCGACAGGGCCCGTTTTTAATTCACCCCTCCACTTT.